A single sample gave rise to the 8 T cell receptor beta chains below, sequenced in a study of CD8 T cells in ankylosing spondylitis. TCRdb reanalysed the 5' RACE reads using MiXCR and keeps one entry per CDR3 protein. The table records 200,000 to 250,000 distinct CDR3 sequences, over 8.5% of them present only once. The sequenced sample was blood, either unsorted or a sorted T cell fraction (not recorded which). The receptors were gathered from a male donor with ankylosing spondylitis or in good health (not recorded which).

This chain connects TRBV20-1 to TRBJ2-1; 8 positions match TRBD2. From germline, CDR1 is DFQATT and CDR2 SNEGSKA (reference sequence). The V and J ends lost 3 bases and 9 bases, in that order; junction bases with no gene match: 10. This CDR3 spans 14 amino acids. CDR3 DNA sequence: TGCAGTGCTAGTCTACTAGCGGCTTACGGTGAGCAGTTCTTC. Translation gives CSASLLAAYGEQFF.

The sample holds many counts of this clonotype. The V gene is TRBV5-1, the J gene TRBJ2-3, with TRBD2 as a possible D gene (5 bases). Trimming removed 2 bases from V and 3 bases from J, with 16 bases in between. This CDR3 is 16 amino acids long. The germline gives CDR1 SGHRS, CDR2 YFSETQ. The CDR3 protein is CASSFSREWLTDTQYF. CDR3 in DNA: TGCGCCAGCAGCTTTTCGAGGGAATGGTTGACAGATACGCAGTATTTT. The variable domain in full, with the rest retrieved from reference TRBV5-1 and TRBJ2-3, is KAGVTQTPRYLIKTRGQQVTLSCSPISGHRSVSWYQQTPGQGLQFLFEYFSETQRNKGNFPGRFSGRQFSNSRSEMNVSTLELGDSALYLCASSFSREWLTDTQYFGPGTRLTVL.

This clonotype appeared a few times. The chain is built from TRBV10-2 and TRBJ1-5; the D is unclear. V was pared by 7 bases and J by 0 bases, with 7 bases between. The CDR3 extends over 13 amino acids. The germline V gene encodes CDR1 WSHSY and CDR2 SAAADI. The CDR3 is CASTRYSNQPQHF. CDR3 coding DNA: TGCGCCAGCACCAGATATAGCAATCAGCCCCAGCATTTT.

CDR3 sequence: CASSISGTIKNIQYF. CDR3 in DNA: TGTGCCAGTAGTATTTCTGGGACAATAAAAAACATTCAGTACTTC. This chain connects TRBV19 to TRBJ2-4, with D possibly TRBD1 on 6 matching bases. Germline CDR1 reads LNHDA; CDR2 reads SQIVND (reference sequence). This CDR3 has 15 amino acids. Deletions cut 3 bases from V and 4 bases from J, with 13 bases between.

This clonotype was seen ten or more times. In DNA form, the CDR3 reads TGCGCCAGCACCTTCCGCCCGCCTAGCACACAAGAGACCCAGTACTTC. Amino acid sequence: CASTFRPPSTQETQYF. This sequence joins TRBV5-1 and TRBJ2-5; a weak D match, TRBD2 (5 bases). Germline CDR1 and CDR2: SGHRS and YFSETQ. V lost 6 bases and J 2 bases, leaving 20 bases between the germline ends. This CDR3 has 16 residues.

This clonotype was seen repeatedly, ten times or more. The chain uses TRBV6-1 and TRBJ2-2, with D perhaps assigned TRBD1 or TRBD2 (5 bases each). Trimming left V 6 bases short and J 3 bases short, with 14 bases between. There are 15 residues in the CDR3. Germline CDR1 is MNHNS and CDR2 is SASEGT. CDR3 in amino acids: CASSVGAPDTGELFF. The CDR3 DNA reads TGTGCCAGCAGCGTCGGGGCCCCGGACACCGGGGAGCTGTTTTTT.

In its sample, this clonotype was seen many times. The chain uses TRBV25-1 and TRBJ2-3; D not resolved. The germline CDR1 and CDR2 sequences are MGHDK and SYGVNS. This CDR3 comprises 13 residues. The V end was cut by 4 bases, the J end by 1 base, with 6 bases between. The CDR3 region is CASSGKGTDTQYF. CDR3 bases: TGTGCCAGCAGTGGAAAGGGCACAGATACGCAGTATTTT.

This clonotype was observed many times. The J gene is TRBJ2-1, the V gene TRBV5-1, with TRBD1 matching 8 bases. Germline CDR1 SGHRS, CDR2 YFSETQ. The CDR3 spans 16 residues. V lost 1 base, J lost 9 bases, and 12 bases stayed unmatched. CDR3 bases: TGCGCCAGCAGCTTGACGAGACAGGGGATAGGGAGTGAGCAGTTCTTC. Translating gives CASSLTRQGIGSEQFF.